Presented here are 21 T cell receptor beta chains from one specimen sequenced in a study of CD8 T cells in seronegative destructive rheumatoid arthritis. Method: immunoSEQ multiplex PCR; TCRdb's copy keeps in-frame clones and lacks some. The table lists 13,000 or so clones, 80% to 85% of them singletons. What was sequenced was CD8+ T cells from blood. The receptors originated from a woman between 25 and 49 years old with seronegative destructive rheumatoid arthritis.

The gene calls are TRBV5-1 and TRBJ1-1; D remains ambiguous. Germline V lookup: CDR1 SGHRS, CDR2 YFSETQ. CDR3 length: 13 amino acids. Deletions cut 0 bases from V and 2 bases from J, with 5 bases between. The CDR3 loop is CASSLGLNTEAFF. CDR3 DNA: TGCGCCAGCAGCTTGGGACTAAACACTGAAGCTTTCTTT.

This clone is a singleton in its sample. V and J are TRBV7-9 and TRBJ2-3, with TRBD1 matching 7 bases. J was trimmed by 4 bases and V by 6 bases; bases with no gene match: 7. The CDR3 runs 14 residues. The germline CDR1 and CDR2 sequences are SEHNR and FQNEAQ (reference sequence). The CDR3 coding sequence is TGTGCCAGCAGTCTTCAGGGGGTCCCAGATACGCAGTATTTT. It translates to CASSLQGVPDTQYF.

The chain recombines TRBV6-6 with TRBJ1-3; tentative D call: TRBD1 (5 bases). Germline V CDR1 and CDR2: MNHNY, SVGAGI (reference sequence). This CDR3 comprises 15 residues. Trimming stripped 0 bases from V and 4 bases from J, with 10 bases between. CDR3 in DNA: TGTGCCAGCAGTTACTCGCCCAGGGAAGGAAACACCATATATTTT. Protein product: CASSYSPREGNTIYF.

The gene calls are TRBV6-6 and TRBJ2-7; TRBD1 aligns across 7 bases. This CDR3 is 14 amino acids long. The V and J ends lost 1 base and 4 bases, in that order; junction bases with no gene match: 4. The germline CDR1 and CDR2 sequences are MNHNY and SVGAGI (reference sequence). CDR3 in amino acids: CASSYLGQRYEQYF. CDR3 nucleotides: TGTGCCAGCAGTTACTTGGGACAGAGGTACGAGCAGTACTTC.

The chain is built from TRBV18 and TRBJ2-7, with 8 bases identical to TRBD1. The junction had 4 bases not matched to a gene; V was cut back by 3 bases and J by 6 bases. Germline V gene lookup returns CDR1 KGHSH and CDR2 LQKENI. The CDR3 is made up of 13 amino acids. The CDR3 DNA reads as TGTGCCAGCTCACCCCCGGACAGGGCCGAGCAGTACGTC. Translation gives CASSPPDRAEQYV.

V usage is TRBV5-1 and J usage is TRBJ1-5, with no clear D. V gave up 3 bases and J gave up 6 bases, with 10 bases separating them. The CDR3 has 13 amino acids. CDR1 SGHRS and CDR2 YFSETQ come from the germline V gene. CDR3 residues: CASSWRSGQPQHF. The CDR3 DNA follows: TGCGCCAGCAGCTGGCGCTCGGGTCAGCCCCAGCATTTT.

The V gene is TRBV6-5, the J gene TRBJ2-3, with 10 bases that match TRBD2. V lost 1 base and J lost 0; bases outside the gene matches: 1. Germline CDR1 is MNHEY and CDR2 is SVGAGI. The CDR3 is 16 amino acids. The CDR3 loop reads CASSYYSGGSTDTQYF. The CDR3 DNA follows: TGTGCCAGCAGTTACTATAGCGGGGGGAGCACAGATACGCAGTATTTT.

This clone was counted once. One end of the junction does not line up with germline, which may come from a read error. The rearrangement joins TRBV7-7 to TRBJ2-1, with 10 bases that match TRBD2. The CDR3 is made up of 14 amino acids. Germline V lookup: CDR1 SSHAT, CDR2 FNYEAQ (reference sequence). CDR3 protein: CASSPSGGDPEQFF. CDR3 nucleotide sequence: TGTGCTAGCAGCCCCAGCGGGGGGGACCCTGAGCAGTTCTTC.

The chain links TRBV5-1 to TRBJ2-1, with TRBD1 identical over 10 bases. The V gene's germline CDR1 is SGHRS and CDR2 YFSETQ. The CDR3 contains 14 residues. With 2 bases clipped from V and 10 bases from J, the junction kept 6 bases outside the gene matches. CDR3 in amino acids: CASSFTGTGEEQFF. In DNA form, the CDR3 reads TGCGCCAGCAGCTTTACCGGGACAGGGGAAGAGCAGTTCTTC.

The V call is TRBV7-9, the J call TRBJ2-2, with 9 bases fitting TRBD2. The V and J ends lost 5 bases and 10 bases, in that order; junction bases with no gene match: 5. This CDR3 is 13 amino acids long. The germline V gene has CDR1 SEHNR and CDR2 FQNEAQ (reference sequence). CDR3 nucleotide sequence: TGTGCCAGCAGCAATAGCGGGGGTTTGGAGCTGTTTTTT. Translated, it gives CASSNSGGLELFF.

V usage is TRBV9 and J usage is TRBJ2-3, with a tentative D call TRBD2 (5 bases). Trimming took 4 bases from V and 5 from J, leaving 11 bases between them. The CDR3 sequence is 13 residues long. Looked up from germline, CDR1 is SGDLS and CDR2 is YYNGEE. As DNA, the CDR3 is TGTGCCAGCAGCATCCGAGGAGGAGATACGCAGTATTTT. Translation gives CASSIRGGDTQYF.

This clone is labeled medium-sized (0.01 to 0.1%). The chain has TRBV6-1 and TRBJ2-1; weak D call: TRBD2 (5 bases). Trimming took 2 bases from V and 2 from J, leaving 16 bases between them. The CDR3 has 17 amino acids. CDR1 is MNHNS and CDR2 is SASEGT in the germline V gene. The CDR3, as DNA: TGTGCCAGCAGTGAAAGTTTAGAGGGAACGGCCTACAATGAGCAGTTCTTC. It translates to CASSESLEGTAYNEQFF.

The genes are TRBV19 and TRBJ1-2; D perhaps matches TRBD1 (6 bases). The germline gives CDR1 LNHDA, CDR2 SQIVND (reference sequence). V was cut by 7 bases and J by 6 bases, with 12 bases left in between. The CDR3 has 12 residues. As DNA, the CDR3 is TGTGCCAGTACAGCGACAGGAGATGGCTACACCTTC. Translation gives CASTATGDGYTF.

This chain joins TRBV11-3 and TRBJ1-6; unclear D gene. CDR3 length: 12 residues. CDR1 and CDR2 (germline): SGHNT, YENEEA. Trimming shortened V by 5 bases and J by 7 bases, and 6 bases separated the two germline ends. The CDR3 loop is CASSRGNSPLHF. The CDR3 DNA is TGTGCCAGCAGCCGCGGGAATTCACCCCTCCACTTT.

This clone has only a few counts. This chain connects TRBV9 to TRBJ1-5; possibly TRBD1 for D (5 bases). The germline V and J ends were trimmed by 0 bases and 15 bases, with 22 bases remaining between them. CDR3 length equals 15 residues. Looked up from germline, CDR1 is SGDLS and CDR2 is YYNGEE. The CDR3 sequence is CASSVGNRPGNGGHF. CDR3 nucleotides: TGTGCCAGCAGCGTAGGAAATAGGCCCGGGAACGGGGGGCATTTT.

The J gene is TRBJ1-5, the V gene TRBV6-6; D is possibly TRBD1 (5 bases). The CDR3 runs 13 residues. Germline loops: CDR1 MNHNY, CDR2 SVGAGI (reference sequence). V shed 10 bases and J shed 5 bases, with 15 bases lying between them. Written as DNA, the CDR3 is TGTGCCACGCTTGGGGGGACGGATCAGCCCCAGCATTTT. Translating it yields CATLGGTDQPQHF.

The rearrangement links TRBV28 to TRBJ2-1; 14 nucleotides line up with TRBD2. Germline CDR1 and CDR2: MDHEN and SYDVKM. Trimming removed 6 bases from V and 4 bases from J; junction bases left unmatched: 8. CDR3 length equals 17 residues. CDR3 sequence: CASSSGLAGGFYNEQFF. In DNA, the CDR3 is TGTGCCAGCAGCTCCGGACTAGCGGGGGGCTTTTACAATGAGCAGTTCTTC. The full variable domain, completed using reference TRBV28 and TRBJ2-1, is DVKVTQSSRYLVKRTGEKVFLECVQDMDHENMFWYRQDPGLGLRLIYFSYDVKMKEKGDIPEGYSVSREKKERFSLILESASTNQTSMYLCASSSGLAGGFYNEQFFGPGTRLTVL.

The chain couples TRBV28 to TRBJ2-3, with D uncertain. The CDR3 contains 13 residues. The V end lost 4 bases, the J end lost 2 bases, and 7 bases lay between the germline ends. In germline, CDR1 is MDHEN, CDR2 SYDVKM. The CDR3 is CASSSLFTDTQYF. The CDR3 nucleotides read TGTGCCAGCAGTTCCCTTTTCACAGATACGCAGTATTTT.

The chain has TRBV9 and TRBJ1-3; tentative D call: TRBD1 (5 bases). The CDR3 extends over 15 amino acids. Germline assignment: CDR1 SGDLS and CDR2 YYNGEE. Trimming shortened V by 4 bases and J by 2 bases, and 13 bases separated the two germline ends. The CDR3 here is CASSLPPGAGNTIYF. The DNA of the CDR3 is TGTGCCAGCAGCCTCCCCCCGGGGGCTGGAAACACCATATATTTT.

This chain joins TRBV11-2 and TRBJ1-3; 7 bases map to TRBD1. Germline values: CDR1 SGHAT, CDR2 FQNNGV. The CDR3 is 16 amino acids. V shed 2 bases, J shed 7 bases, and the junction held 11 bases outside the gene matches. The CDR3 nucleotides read TGTGCCAGCAGCTTAAGAGGGGGCGAGTTATGGAACACCATATATTTT. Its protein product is CASSLRGGELWNTIYF.

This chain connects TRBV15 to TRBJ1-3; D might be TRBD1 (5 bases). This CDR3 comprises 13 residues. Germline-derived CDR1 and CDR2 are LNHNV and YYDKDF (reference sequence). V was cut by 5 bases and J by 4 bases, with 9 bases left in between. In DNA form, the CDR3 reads TGTGCCACCAGCTGGGGCTTGGGAAACACCATATATTTT. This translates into CATSWGLGNTIYF. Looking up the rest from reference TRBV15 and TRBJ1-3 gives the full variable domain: DAMVIQNPRYQVTQFGKPVTLSCSQTLNHNVMYWYQQKSSQAPKLLFHYYDKDFNNEADTPDNFQSRRPNTSFCFLDIRSPGLGDTAMYLCATSWGLGNTIYFGEGSWLTVV.